Listed below are T cell receptor beta chains from one sample, sequenced in a study of siplizumab effects on memory and regulatory T cells. Clones were sequenced by immunoSEQ multiplex PCR, and TCRdb holds only the in-frame ones, with some missing. The sample includes under 4,500 clones, approximately 51% of them seen just once. No antigens are known for them. Sequencing was carried out using CFSE-low (dividing) CD4+ T cells sorted from an allogeneic mixed lymphocyte reaction. Every receptor here comes from a human donor in good health; the cells came from an allogeneic mixed lymphocyte reaction. Each CDR3 is given with its conserved first and last residue. The D gene is left open where the match is weak. Size is omitted from some rows. Given values are once, few, many or a class for expanded clones.

cdr3_nt cdr3_aa j_call d_call clone_size v_call
TGTGCCAGCAGTTACAGACTAGTTCTGGGCACCGGGGAGCTGTTTTTT CASSYRLVLGTGELFF TRBJ2-2 NA NA TRBV4-2
TGTGCCAGCAGTTCGGACAGCTATGGCTACACCTTC CASSSDSYGYTF TRBJ1-2 NA few TRBV28
TGTGCCAGCAGTACCCTGGACAGGGGAGGAGGCTACACCTTC CASSTLDRGGGYTF TRBJ1-2 TRBD1 NA TRBV6-5
TGTGCCAGCGGACAAGGACTACCCACCGGGGAGCTGTTTTTT CASGQGLPTGELFF TRBJ2-2 NA once TRBV11-2
TGTGCCAGCAGCGTAGGGCATCGGGCGGCTGAAGCTTTCTTT CASSVGHRAAEAFF TRBJ1-1 NA few TRBV9
TGTGCCAGCAGGGGGGTCGGGATGCCACACTTC CASRGVGMPHF TRBJ2-4 NA few TRBV2
TGTGCCAGCGTAAAGGGGCGCGATTCACCCCTCCACTTT CASVKGRDSPLHF TRBJ1-6 NA NA TRBV6-6
TGTGCCAGCAGTTTTAGGAGGGTTAGCTCCTATAATTCACCCCTCCACTTT CASSFRRVSSYNSPLHF TRBJ1-6 NA NA TRBV28
TGTGCCAGCTCACCTGCAGGGGGCAACACCGGGGAGCTGTTTTTT CASSPAGGNTGELFF TRBJ2-2 TRBD1 NA TRBV18
TGTGCCAGCAGCTTGCAACTAGCCGGGTGGTATACAGATACGCAGTATTTT CASSLQLAGWYTDTQYF TRBJ2-3 NA once TRBV5-6
TGTGCCTCATGCGAAAGGCGATCCACTGAAGCTTTCTTT CASCERRSTEAFF TRBJ1-1 NA NA TRBV6-1
TGTGCCAGCAGCTTCCAAATCTCGTCCGATACGCAGTATTTT CASSFQISSDTQYF TRBJ2-3 NA NA TRBV7-9
TGTGCCAGCAGCTTAGCGGCGACAGGATACTACGAGCAGTACTTC CASSLAATGYYEQYF TRBJ2-7 NA NA TRBV7-6